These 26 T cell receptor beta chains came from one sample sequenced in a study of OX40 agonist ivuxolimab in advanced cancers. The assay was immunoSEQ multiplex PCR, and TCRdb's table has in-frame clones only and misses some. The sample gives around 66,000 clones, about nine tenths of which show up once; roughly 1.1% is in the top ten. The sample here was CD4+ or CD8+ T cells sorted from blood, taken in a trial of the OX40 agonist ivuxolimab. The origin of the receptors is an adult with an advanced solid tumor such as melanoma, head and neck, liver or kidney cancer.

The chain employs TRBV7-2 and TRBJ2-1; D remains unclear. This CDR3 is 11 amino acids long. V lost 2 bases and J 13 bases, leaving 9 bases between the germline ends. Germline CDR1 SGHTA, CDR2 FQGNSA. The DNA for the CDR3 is TGTGCCAGCAGCTTATCGTGGAGACAGTTCTTC. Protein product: CASSLSWRQFF.

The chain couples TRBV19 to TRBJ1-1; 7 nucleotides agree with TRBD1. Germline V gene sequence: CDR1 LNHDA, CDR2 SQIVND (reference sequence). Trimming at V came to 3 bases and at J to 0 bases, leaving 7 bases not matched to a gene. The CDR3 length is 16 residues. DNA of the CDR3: TGTGCCAGTAGTATTGAAAGGGGGCGGATGAACACTGAAGCTTTCTTT. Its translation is CASSIERGRMNTEAFF.

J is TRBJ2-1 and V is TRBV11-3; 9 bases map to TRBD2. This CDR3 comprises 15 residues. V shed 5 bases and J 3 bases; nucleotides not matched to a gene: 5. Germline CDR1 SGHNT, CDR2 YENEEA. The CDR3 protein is CASSAGLAIYNEQFF. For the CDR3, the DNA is TGTGCCAGCAGCGCCGGACTAGCGATCTACAATGAGCAGTTCTTC.

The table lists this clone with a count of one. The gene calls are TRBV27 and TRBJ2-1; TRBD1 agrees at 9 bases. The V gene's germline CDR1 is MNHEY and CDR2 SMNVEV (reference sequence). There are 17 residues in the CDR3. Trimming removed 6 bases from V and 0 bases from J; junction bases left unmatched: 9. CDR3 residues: CASRTAGTGYSYNEQFF. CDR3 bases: TGTGCCAGCAGAACCGCCGGGACAGGGTACTCCTACAATGAGCAGTTCTTC.

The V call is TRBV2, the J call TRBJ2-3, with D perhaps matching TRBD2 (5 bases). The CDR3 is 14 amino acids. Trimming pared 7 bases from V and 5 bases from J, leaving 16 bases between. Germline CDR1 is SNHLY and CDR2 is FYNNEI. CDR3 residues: CASIEGLRGDTQYF. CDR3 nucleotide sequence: TGTGCCAGCATAGAGGGCCTCAGAGGAGATACGCAGTATTTT.

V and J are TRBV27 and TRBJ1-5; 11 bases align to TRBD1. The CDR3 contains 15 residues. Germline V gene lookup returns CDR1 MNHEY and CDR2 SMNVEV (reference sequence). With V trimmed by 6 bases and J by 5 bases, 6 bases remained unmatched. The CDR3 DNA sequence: TGTGCCAGCAGGTCGGGACAGGGGGTGCATCAGCCCCAGCATTTT. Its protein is CASRSGQGVHQPQHF.

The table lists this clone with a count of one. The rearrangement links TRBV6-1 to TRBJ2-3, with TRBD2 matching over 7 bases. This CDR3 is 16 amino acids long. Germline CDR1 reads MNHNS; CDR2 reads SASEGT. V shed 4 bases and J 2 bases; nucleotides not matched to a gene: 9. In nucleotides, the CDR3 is TGTGCCAGCAGTGGAGGGGTAGCGGGCTTCACAGATACGCAGTATTTT. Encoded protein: CASSGGVAGFTDTQYF.

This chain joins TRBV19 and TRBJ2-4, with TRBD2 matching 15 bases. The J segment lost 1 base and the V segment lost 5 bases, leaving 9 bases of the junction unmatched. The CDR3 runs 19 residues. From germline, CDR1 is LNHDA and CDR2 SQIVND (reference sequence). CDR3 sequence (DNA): TGTGCCAGTAGTTGGGGACTAGCGGGGGGCTTAGGGGCCAAAAACATTCAGTACTTC. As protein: CASSWGLAGGLGAKNIQYF.

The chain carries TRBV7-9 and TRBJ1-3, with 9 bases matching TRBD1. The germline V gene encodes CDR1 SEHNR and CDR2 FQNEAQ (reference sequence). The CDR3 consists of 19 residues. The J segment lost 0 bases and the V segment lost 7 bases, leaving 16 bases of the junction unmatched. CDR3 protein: CASTQGGTGYFFSGNTIYF. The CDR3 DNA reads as TGTGCCAGCACCCAGGGGGGGACAGGGTACTTCTTCTCTGGAAACACCATATATTTT.

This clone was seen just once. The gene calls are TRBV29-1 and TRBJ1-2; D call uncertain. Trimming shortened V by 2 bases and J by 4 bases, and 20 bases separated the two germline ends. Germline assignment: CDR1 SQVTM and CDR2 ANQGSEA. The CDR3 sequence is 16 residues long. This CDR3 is CSVERPIESASYGYTF. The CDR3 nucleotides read TGCAGCGTTGAACGGCCGATCGAGTCAGCTTCCTATGGCTACACCTTC.

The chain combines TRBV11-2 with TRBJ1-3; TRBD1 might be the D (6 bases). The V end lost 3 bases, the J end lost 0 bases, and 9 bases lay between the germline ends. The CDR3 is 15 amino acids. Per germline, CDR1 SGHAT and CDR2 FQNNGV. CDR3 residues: CASSLDSSSGNTIYF. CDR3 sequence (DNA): TGTGCCAGCAGCTTGGACAGCAGCTCTGGAAACACCATATATTTT.

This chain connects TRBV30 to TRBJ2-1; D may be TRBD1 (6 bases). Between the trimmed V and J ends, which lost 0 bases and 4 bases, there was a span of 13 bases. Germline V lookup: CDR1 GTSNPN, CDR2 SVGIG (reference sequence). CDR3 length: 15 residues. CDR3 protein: CAWSVRGQLYNEQFF. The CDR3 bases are TGTGCCTGGAGTGTACGTGGACAGTTATACAATGAGCAGTTCTTC.

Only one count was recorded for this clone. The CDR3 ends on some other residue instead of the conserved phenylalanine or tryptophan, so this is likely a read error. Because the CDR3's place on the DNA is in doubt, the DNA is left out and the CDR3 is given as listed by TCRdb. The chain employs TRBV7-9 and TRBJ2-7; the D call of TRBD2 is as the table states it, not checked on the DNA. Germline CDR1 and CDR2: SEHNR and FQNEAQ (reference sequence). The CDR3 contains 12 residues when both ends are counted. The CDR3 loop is CASSLGPSGLRL.

Here the CDR3 reads CASRLAGGTQETQYF. As DNA, the CDR3 is TGTGCCAGCAGACTAGCAGGGGGTACCCAAGAGACCCAGTACTTC. The V gene is TRBV27, the J gene TRBJ2-5; perhaps TRBD1 as D (7 bases). CDR3 length equals 15 residues. From germline, CDR1 is MNHEY and CDR2 SMNVEV (reference sequence). V dropped 6 bases and J dropped 1 base, with 15 bases sitting between them.

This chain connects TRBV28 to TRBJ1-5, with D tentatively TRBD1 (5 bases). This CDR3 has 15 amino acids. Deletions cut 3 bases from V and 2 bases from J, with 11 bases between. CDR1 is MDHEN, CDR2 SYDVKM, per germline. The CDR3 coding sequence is TGTGCCAGCAGTTTCATTCAGGGAGGCAATCAGCCCCAGCATTTT. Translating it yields CASSFIQGGNQPQHF.

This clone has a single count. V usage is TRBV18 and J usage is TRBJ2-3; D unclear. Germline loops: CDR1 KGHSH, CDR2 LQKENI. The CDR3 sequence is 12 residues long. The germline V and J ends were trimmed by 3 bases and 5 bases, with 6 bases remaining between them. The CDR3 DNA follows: TGTGCCAGCTCACCTACGGGAGATACGCAGTATTTT. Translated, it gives CASSPTGDTQYF. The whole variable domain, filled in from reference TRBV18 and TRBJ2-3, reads NAGVMQNPRHLVRRRGQEARLRCSPMKGHSHVYWYRQLPEEGLKFMVYLQKENIIDESGMPKERFSAEFPKEGPSILRIQQVVRGDSAAYFCASSPTGDTQYFGPGTRLTVL.

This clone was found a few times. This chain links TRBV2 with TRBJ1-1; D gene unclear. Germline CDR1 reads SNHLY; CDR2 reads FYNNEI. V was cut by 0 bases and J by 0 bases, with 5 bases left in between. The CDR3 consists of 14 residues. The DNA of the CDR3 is TGTGCCAGCAGTGAAGCTGAGATGAACACTGAAGCTTTCTTT. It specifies CASSEAEMNTEAFF.

CDR3 in DNA: TGTGCCAGCAGTGAAAACCACTCTGGAAACACCATATATTTT. Residues: CASSENHSGNTIYF. The chain joins TRBV6-1 to TRBJ1-3; D gene unclear. Germline CDR1 reads MNHNS; CDR2 reads SASEGT. This CDR3 has 14 amino acids. V was trimmed by 2 bases and J by 0 bases, leaving 5 bases between them.

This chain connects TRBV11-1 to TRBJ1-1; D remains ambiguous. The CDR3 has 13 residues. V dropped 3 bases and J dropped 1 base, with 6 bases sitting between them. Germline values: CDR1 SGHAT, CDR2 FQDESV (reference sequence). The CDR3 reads CASSFSGNTEAFF. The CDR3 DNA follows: TGTGCCAGCAGCTTCTCAGGGAACACTGAAGCTTTCTTT.

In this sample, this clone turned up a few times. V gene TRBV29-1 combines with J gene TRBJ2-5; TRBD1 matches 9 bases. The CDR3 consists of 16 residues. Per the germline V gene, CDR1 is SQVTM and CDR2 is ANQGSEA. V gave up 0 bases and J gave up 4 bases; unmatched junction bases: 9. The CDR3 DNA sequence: TGCAGCGTTGAAGAAAGGTGGGGACAGGGACGAGAGACCCAGTACTTC. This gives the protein CSVEERWGQGRETQYF. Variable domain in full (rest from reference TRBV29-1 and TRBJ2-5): SAVISQKPSRDICQRGTSLTIQCQVDSQVTMMFWYRQQPGQSLTLIATANQGSEATYESGFVIDKFPISRPNLTFSTLTVSNMSPEDSSIYLCSVEERWGQGRETQYFGPGTRLLVL.

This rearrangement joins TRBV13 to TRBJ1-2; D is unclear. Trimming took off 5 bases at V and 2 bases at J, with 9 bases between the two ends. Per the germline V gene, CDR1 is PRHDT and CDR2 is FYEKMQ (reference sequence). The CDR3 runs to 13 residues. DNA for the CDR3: TGTGCCAGCAGCGCCGGGAAGAACTATGGCTACACCTTC. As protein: CASSAGKNYGYTF. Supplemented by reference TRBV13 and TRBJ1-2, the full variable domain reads AAGVIQSPRHLIKEKRETATLKCYPIPRHDTVYWYQQGPGQDPQFLISFYEKMQSDKGSIPDRFSAQQFSDYHSELNMSSLELGDSALYFCASSAGKNYGYTFGSGTRLTVV.

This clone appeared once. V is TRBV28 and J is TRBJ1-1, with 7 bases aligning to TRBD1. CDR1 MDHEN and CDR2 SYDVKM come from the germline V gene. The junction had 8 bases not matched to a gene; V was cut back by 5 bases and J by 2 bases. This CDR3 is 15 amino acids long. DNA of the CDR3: TGTGCCAGCAGTCCTATCGGGACAGCAAACACTGAAGCTTTCTTT. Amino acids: CASSPIGTANTEAFF.

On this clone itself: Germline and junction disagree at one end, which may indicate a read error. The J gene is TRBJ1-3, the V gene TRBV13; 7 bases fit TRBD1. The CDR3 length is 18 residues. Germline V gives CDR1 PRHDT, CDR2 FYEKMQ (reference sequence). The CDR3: CASTAAPGQPFGTFEWNF. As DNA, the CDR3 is TGTGCCAGCACCGCAGCGCCGGGACAGCCGTTCGGTACGTTTGAATGGAATTTT.

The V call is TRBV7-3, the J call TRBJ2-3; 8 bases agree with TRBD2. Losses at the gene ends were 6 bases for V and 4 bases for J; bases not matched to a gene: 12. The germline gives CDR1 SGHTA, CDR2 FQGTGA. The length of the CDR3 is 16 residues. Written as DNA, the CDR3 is TGTGCCAGCAGTACTGGAAGCGGGAGCGGCGCAGATACGCAGTATTTT. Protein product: CASSTGSGSGADTQYF.

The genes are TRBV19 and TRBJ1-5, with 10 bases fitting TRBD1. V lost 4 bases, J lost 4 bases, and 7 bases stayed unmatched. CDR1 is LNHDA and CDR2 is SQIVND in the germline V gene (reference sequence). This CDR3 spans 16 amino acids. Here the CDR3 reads CASSTWDRGGNQPQHF. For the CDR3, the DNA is TGTGCCAGTAGTACCTGGGACAGGGGTGGAAATCAGCCCCAGCATTTT.

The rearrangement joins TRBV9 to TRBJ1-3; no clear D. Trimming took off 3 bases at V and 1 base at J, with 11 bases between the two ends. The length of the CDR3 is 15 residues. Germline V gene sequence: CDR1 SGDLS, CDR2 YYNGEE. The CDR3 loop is CASSERSFSGNTIYF. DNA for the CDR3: TGTGCCAGCAGCGAGAGAAGCTTTTCTGGAAACACCATATATTTT.